Listed below are T cell receptor beta chains from one sample, sequenced in a study of cytomegalovirus exposure and HLA in healthy donors. Clones were sequenced by immunoSEQ multiplex PCR, and TCRdb holds only the in-frame ones, with some missing. Here the sample spans about 130,000 clones, 65% to 80% being singletons. The material sequenced was PBMCs. The receptors stem from a middle-aged man in good health and CMV-seronegative. The CDR3 runs from the conserved cysteine through the conserved F or W. Each record gives: CDR3 length, J gene, clone size, D gene, V gene, CDR3 DNA, CDR3 protein. A D gene is named only where the DNA matches it firmly. Only part of the rows carry a size: once, few, many, or a class if the clone is expanded.

>13|TRBJ2-7|-|-|TRBV6-5
TGTGCCAGCAGACGAACGGGGTTCTACGAGCAGTACTTC
CASRRTGFYEQYF
>15|TRBJ2-7|-|-|TRBV27
TGTGCCAGCAGTTTGGGCTGGGCGAGCTCCTACGAGCAGTACTTC
CASSLGWASSYEQYF
>12|TRBJ2-4|-|-|TRBV5-1
TGCGCCAGCCTCGACTCCAGCGACAGGCAGTACTTC
CASLDSSDRQYF
>14|TRBJ1-2|-|TRBD1|TRBV30
TGTGCCTGGAGCGCCTACAGGGGGAGGGATGGCTACACCTTC
CAWSAYRGRDGYTF
>13|TRBJ1-5|-|-|TRBV30
TGTGCCTGGAGTGTACAGAGAGATCAGCCCCAGCATTTT
CAWSVQRDQPQHF
>14|TRBJ2-5|few|TRBD2|TRBV19
TGTGCCAGTAAGAGTGATGCGGGGGGGGAGACCCAGTACTTC
CASKSDAGGETQYF
>14|TRBJ1-1|-|-|TRBV7-3
TGTGCCAGCAGCAAAACGCCGGCAGCGGGTGAAGCTTTCTTT
CASSKTPAAGEAFF
>12|TRBJ1-5|few|-|TRBV7-2
TGTGCCAGCAGCTCAGGAAATCAGCCCCAGCATTTT
CASSSGNQPQHF
>13|TRBJ2-5|-|-|TRBV6-6
TGTGCCAGCAATCGCGGCAGTCAAGAGACCCAGTACTTC
CASNRGSQETQYF
>14|TRBJ1-6|-|-|TRBV18
TGTGCCAGCTCACCAGACAGCGGGCAATCACCCCTCCACTTT
CASSPDSGQSPLHF
>17|TRBJ2-6|-|-|TRBV4-3
TGCGCCAGCAGCCAAGATATCGGAGCGTCCGGGGCCAACGTCCTGACTTTC
CASSQDIGASGANVLTF
>16|TRBJ1-6|-|TRBD1|TRBV5-1
TGCGCCAGCAGCTTGGGGACAGGGGTTAGGGGGTCACCCCTCCACTTT
CASSLGTGVRGSPLHF
>14|TRBJ1-5|-|TRBD1|TRBV18
TGTGCCAGCTCCGCTGGACAGGTCGTCCAGCCCCAGCATTTT
CASSAGQVVQPQHF
>13|TRBJ1-1|-|-|TRBV25-1
TGTGCCAGCAGTGGGACCGACAGGTCTGAAGCTTTCTTT
CASSGTDRSEAFF
>15|TRBJ2-7|-|-|TRBV5-6
TGTGCCAGCAGCTTGTTACTTCTCGATCACTACGAGCAGTACTTC
CASSLLLLDHYEQYF
>13|TRBJ2-2|-|-|TRBV19
TGTGCCAGTGGCCGACAGACCACCGGGGAGCTGTTTTTT
CASGRQTTGELFF
>15|TRBJ2-1|few|-|TRBV5-4
TGTGCCAGCAGCTTTAGGGCAGGGGCGGCCAATGAGCAGTTCTTC
CASSFRAGAANEQFF
>14|TRBJ2-7|-|TRBD2|TRBV28
TGTGCCAGCCTAACTAGCGGAAACTCCTACGAGCAGTACTTC
CASLTSGNSYEQYF
>16|TRBJ2-1|-|TRBD2|TRBV5-6
TGTGCCAGCAGCTTGGGGGGCGGGGGGTCCTACAATGAGCAGTTCTTC
CASSLGGGGSYNEQFF
>12|TRBJ2-1|-|-|TRBV14
TGTGCCAGCAGCCAAGATGGGCTGGCTCGTTTCTTC
CASSQDGLARFF
>14|TRBJ2-5|-|-|TRBV7-2
TGTGCCAGCAGCCTTTCAGGAAATAAAGAGACCCAGTACTTC
CASSLSGNKETQYF
>12|TRBJ1-2|-|-|TRBV28
TGTGCCAGCAGTTTTCGCGGGTATGGCTACACCTTC
CASSFRGYGYTF
>18|TRBJ2-1|-|-|TRBV19
TGTGCCAGTAGTAGGGGGGACGTTAGGCTACTGGGATTGAATGAGCAGTTCTTC
CASSRGDVRLLGLNEQFF
>13|TRBJ1-2|-|TRBD1|TRBV6-5
TGTGCCAGCATCGACAGGGGGAACTATGGCTACACCTTC
CASIDRGNYGYTF
>15|TRBJ2-7|-|-|TRBV28
TGTGCCAGCAGTTTCCGGCACAGGAATAGGGGCGAGCAGTACTTC
CASSFRHRNRGEQYF
>14|TRBJ2-3|once|-|TRBV2
TGTGCCAGCAGTGAGGGGAGGAGCACAGATACGCAGTATTTT
CASSEGRSTDTQYF
>12|TRBJ2-2|-|-|TRBV7-8
TGTGCCAGCCAGCGGGTGGACGGGGAGCTGTTTTTT
CASQRVDGELFF
>19|TRBJ2-7|-|TRBD1|TRBV4-1
TGCGCCAGCAGCCAGGGACCAGGTGACAGGGGGCATTCCGGCTACGAGCAGTACTTC
CASSQGPGDRGHSGYEQYF
>17|TRBJ2-5|-|TRBD2|TRBV15
TGTGCCACCAGCGGGGTCCATATAGCGGGAGGGAAGGAGACCCAGTACTTC
CATSGVHIAGGKETQYF